This TCR beta chain is drawn from a study of beta chain features in type 1 diabetes. Sequencing targeted expressed TCRB transcripts, as all isolated RNA had been reverse transcribed. TCRdb keeps only in-frame clones here, not all; method: immunoSEQ multiplex PCR. The table includes roughly 260,000 clones, about a tenth detected once. The germline CDR1 and CDR2 sequences are LNHDA and SQIVND (reference sequence). The CDR3 is 17 amino acids. V was clipped by 6 bases and J by 8 bases; unmatched bases: 19. Notes on this clone: Its specificity is not known.

Study-wide results and caveats: People with Type 1 diabetes carried modestly yet significantly shorter TCRB CDR3s in all four CD4+ subsets. Junctions at VDJ sites from type 1 diabetes patients had fewer insertions and more deletions.

The source is a man between 25 and 39 years old with type 1 diabetes. Sequencing was done on a sample of naive CD4+ T cells from blood. V and J are TRBV19 and TRBJ2-1; 7 bases map to TRBD2. In DNA form, the CDR3 reads TGTGCCAGTAGAAGGGAGCCTAGCGGATTCTACGGGCATGAGCAGTTCTTC. It yields the protein CASRREPSGFYGHEQFF.